This is a list of T cell receptor beta chains from one sample in a study of T cell changes during pregnancy in multiple sclerosis. The data were produced by immunoSEQ multiplex PCR, yet TCRdb's version contains in-frame clones alone and is incomplete. The sample includes some 21,000 clones, more than 85% of them seen just once. Source: CD4+ T cells from peripheral blood mononuclear cells, taken in the third trimester of pregnancy. These receptors came from a female donor with multiple sclerosis, enrolled in a pregnancy study. CDR3s include the opening cysteine and the closing phenylalanine or tryptophan. Each record gives: V gene, CDR3 protein.

v_call: TRBV7-3; cdr3_aa: CASSLGTWENEQFF
v_call: TRBV30; cdr3_aa: CAWSLTGSGTEAFF
v_call: TRBV21-1; cdr3_aa: CASSQSGPPQGNSYEQYF
v_call: TRBV25-1; cdr3_aa: CATSGFYNEQFF
v_call: TRBV19; cdr3_aa: CASQTGAVSNQPQHF
v_call: TRBV19; cdr3_aa: CASKQQGAMSYTF
v_call: TRBV18; cdr3_aa: CASSPPGQSPNEKLFF
v_call: TRBV7-3; cdr3_aa: CASSLRGGTGELFF
v_call: TRBV5-1; cdr3_aa: CASSIGLAGALAKNIQYF
v_call: TRBV19; cdr3_aa: CASSVGLYTEAFF
v_call: TRBV27; cdr3_aa: CASRLSGFTGELFF
v_call: TRBV5-1; cdr3_aa: CASSLQGDPTYNEQFF
v_call: TRBV11-1; cdr3_aa: CASSSQGGGDSPLHF
v_call: TRBV19; cdr3_aa: CATGLAKQFF
v_call: TRBV5-1; cdr3_aa: CASSRTGGGSPSTYGYTF
v_call: TRBV7-9; cdr3_aa: CASSSELGMGAFF
v_call: TRBV4-3; cdr3_aa: CASSLFPRGGGLSYEQYF
v_call: TRBV18; cdr3_aa: CASSPTTGGYEQYF
v_call: TRBV19; cdr3_aa: CASSISREDEQFF
v_call: TRBV11-3; cdr3_aa: CASSFLQGYEQYF
v_call: TRBV11-2; cdr3_aa: CASSLLRTSGSPQARYF
v_call: TRBV5-6; cdr3_aa: CASSLELAGGPYNEQFF
v_call: TRBV6-5; cdr3_aa: CASSYMLAGGTGELFF
v_call: TRBV5-1; cdr3_aa: CASSLMTDQEAQYF
v_call: TRBV7-2; cdr3_aa: CASSFRTSGLTNEQFF
v_call: TRBV7-2; cdr3_aa: CASSLLARRQANTGELFF
v_call: TRBV28; cdr3_aa: CASSLWTGDQPQHF
v_call: TRBV14; cdr3_aa: CASSQVPGRPGTLSYEQYF
v_call: TRBV10-3; cdr3_aa: CAISQSNRVSQFF
v_call: TRBV29-1; cdr3_aa: CSATTGGDGYTF
v_call: TRBV2; cdr3_aa: CASSLDRAGEKLFF
v_call: TRBV28; cdr3_aa: CASSPQGQPTDTQYF
v_call: TRBV5-1; cdr3_aa: CASSQDPDRDAEAFF
v_call: TRBV5-1; cdr3_aa: CASSLYSYEQYF
v_call: TRBV28; cdr3_aa: CASSGAGSTDTQYF
v_call: TRBV5-1; cdr3_aa: CASSYRRQAGDEEQYF
v_call: TRBV5-6; cdr3_aa: CASSSPGQPYNEQFF
v_call: TRBV7-2; cdr3_aa: CASSSQGPGANVLTF
v_call: TRBV5-1; cdr3_aa: CASSLDGTGGSGTGELFF
v_call: TRBV29-1; cdr3_aa: CSVEGGGPDTQYF
v_call: TRBV7-3; cdr3_aa: CASSLAGDVAQFF
v_call: TRBV6-1; cdr3_aa: CASSGGPLNYGYTF
v_call: TRBV6-1; cdr3_aa: CASSVSGGAGAGELFF
v_call: TRBV4-1; cdr3_aa: CASSQKPLKSEQYF
v_call: TRBV19; cdr3_aa: CASSMDNFYPEAFF
v_call: TRBV21-1; cdr3_aa: CASSKRSRSEKLFF
v_call: TRBV19; cdr3_aa: CASSITRGLQPQHF
v_call: TRBV4-3; cdr3_aa: CASSQDRLAGVGTQYF
v_call: TRBV5-4; cdr3_aa: CASSLEGSDRATDTQYF